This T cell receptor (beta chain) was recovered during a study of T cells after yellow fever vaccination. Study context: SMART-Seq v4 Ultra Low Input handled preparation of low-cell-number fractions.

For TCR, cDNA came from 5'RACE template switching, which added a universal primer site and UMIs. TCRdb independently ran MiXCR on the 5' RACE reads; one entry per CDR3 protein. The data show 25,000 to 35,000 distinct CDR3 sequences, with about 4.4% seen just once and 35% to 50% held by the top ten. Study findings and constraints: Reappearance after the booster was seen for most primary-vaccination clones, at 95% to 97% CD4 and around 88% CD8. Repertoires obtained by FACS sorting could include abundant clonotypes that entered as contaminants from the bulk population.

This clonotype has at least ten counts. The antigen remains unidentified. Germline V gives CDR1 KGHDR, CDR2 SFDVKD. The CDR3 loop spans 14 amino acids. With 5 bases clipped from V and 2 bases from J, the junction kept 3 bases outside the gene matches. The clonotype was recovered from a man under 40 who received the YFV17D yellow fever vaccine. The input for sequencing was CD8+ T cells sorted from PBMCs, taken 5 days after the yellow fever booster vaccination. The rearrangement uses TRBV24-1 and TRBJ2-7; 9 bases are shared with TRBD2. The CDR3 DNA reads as TGTGCCACCAGTGTGGTAGCGGGAGCCTACGAGCAGTACTTC. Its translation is CATSVVAGAYEQYF.